The 29 T cell receptor beta chains below come from one sample, sequenced in a study of CD8+ T cells in alopecia areata. Sequencing used cDNA as its template, made by extracting RNA and reverse transcribing it. The assay was immunoSEQ multiplex PCR, and TCRdb's table has in-frame clones only and misses some. The sample carries 70,000 or so clones, roughly 61% recorded once. The source material was CD8+ T cells sorted from blood, sampled at week 0. These receptors were taken from a human donor with alopecia areata.

The genes are TRBV6-1 and TRBJ2-1; D possibly corresponds to TRBD2 (6 bases). Trimming stripped 0 bases from V and 5 bases from J, with 17 bases between. The CDR3 totals 17 residues. Looked up from germline, CDR1 is MNHNS and CDR2 is SASEGT. The DNA for the CDR3 is TGTGCCAGCAGTGAAGCGATCCGGGACTGGCAAGACAATGAGCAGTTCTTC. Translating it yields CASSEAIRDWQDNEQFF.

This clone was counted a few times. This chain uses TRBV4-2 with TRBJ2-5, with D hard to call. V was pared by 0 bases and J by 2 bases, with 13 bases between. This CDR3 has 16 residues. Germline V CDR1 and CDR2: LGHNA, YNFKEQ. The CDR3: CASSQDPRWKQETQYF. The CDR3 nucleotides read TGTGCCAGCAGCCAAGATCCTAGATGGAAACAAGAGACCCAGTACTTC.

This rearrangement joins TRBV19 to TRBJ2-7, with TRBD2 as a possible D gene (6 bases). V was shortened by 11 bases and J by 6 bases, with 20 bases between the two germline ends. Germline lookup yields CDR1 LNHDA and CDR2 SQIVND (reference sequence). The CDR3 is made up of 13 amino acids. Here the CDR3 reads CAAHGGFLGEQYF. The CDR3 DNA follows: TGTGCCGCACACGGGGGATTCTTGGGCGAGCAGTACTTC.

This clone was recorded only once. V and J are TRBV6-1 and TRBJ1-2; no definite D call. V was cut by 10 bases and J by 7 bases, with 10 bases left in between. The germline gives CDR1 MNHNS, CDR2 SASEGT. The CDR3 has 10 residues. CDR3 in amino acids: CATWSPGYTF. The CDR3 nucleotides read TGTGCCACTTGGAGCCCTGGCTACACCTTC.

This chain connects TRBV29-1 to TRBJ2-7, with D possibly TRBD2 on 5 matching bases. V dropped 4 bases and J dropped 6 bases, with 16 bases sitting between them. This CDR3 contains 13 residues. Germline V gives CDR1 SQVTM, CDR2 ANQGSEA. This CDR3 is CSVVFIGNTEQYF. DNA of the CDR3: TGCAGCGTTGTTTTTATCGGGAATACCGAGCAGTACTTC.

The gene calls are TRBV29-1 and TRBJ2-1; 13 bases align to TRBD2. Germline V CDR1 and CDR2: SQVTM, ANQGSEA. V shed 2 bases and J 4 bases; nucleotides not matched to a gene: 8. The length of the CDR3 is 17 residues. The CDR3 nucleotides are TGCAGCGTTGAAAGCCCCGGGACTAGCGGGGAATACAATGAGCAGTTCTTC. Its translation: CSVESPGTSGEYNEQFF.

V gene TRBV5-1 combines with J gene TRBJ2-1; 7 bases agree with TRBD1. The V segment lost 1 base and the J segment 5 bases; nucleotides outside the gene matches: 3. Germline V gene sequence: CDR1 SGHRS, CDR2 YFSETQ. The CDR3 spans 14 residues. CDR3 amino acids: CASSLSRGNNEQFF. CDR3 coding DNA: TGCGCCAGCAGCTTGTCCAGGGGGAACAATGAGCAGTTCTTC.

This chain links TRBV29-1 with TRBJ1-1, with unresolved D. Germline-derived CDR1 and CDR2 are SQVTM and ANQGSEA. V lost 0 bases, J lost 5 bases, and 10 bases lay in between. The CDR3 covers 13 residues. CDR3 amino acids: CSVEDKVATEAFF. CDR3 in DNA: TGCAGCGTTGAAGACAAGGTCGCAACTGAAGCTTTCTTT.

The rearrangement links TRBV23-1 to TRBJ2-1; D unclear. TRBV23-1 is assigned to the ORF class and has an uncertain function. V lost 7 bases to trimming and J lost 5 bases, with 18 bases between them. The CDR3 covers 15 residues. The CDR3 region is CASTKRRESHNEQFF. For the CDR3, the DNA is TGCGCCAGCACCAAGAGGAGAGAAAGTCACAATGAGCAGTTCTTC.

In this sample, this clone turned up a few times. The V and J genes are TRBV7-6 and TRBJ2-3; D might be TRBD1 (6 bases). The CDR3 totals 17 residues. Germline V gene lookup returns CDR1 SGHVS and CDR2 FNYEAQ. V lost 5 bases and J 1 base, leaving 19 bases between the germline ends. CDR3 sequence (DNA): TGTGCCAGCAGCCCACGACAGGAGGCAAGGGGCACAGATACGCAGTATTTT. Translation: CASSPRQEARGTDTQYF.

This clone was seen more than once but under ten times. This chain uses TRBV7-6 with TRBJ2-7, with D possibly TRBD1 on 6 matching bases. Trimming removed 2 bases from V and 7 bases from J, with 15 bases in between. From germline, CDR1 is SGHVS and CDR2 FNYEAQ. The CDR3 has 14 residues. The CDR3 sequence: CASSLYTGPREQYF. The CDR3 bases are TGTGCCAGCAGCTTATATACAGGGCCGAGGGAGCAGTACTTC.

The genes are TRBV7-9 and TRBJ2-7; the D call may be TRBD1 or TRBD2 (5 bases each). Germline V gene data show CDR1 as SEHNR and CDR2 as FQNEAQ (reference sequence). V lost 5 bases and J lost 5, with 22 bases in between. The CDR3 spans 16 residues. The CDR3 region is CASSAARVQGSHEQYF. The CDR3 DNA follows: TGTGCCAGCAGCGCCGCGAGGGTCCAGGGAAGTCACGAGCAGTACTTC.

There are a few counts of this clone. The chain uses TRBV29-1 and TRBJ2-5; a possible D gene is TRBD1 (6 bases). The CDR3 is 12 residues long. Germline CDR1 is SQVTM and CDR2 is ANQGSEA. The V and J ends lost 4 bases and 1 base respectively, with 7 bases between them. The CDR3 is CSVGRGQETQYF. The CDR3 DNA follows: TGCAGCGTTGGCAGGGGCCAAGAGACCCAGTACTTC.

This clone was detected many times. Other DNA sequences in this specimen translate into the identical CDR3. The chain recombines TRBV7-9 with TRBJ2-2; D gene unclear. The V end lost 6 bases, the J end lost 2 bases, and 7 bases lay between the germline ends. Germline V gives CDR1 SEHNR, CDR2 FQNEAQ (reference sequence). The CDR3 runs 13 residues. CDR3 DNA: TGTGCCAGCAGTGCTACAAACACCGGGGAGCTGTTTTTT. This sequence encodes CASSATNTGELFF.

The gene calls are TRBV29-1 and TRBJ2-7; a weak D match, TRBD1 (6 bases). Germline assignment: CDR1 SQVTM and CDR2 ANQGSEA. This CDR3 spans 14 amino acids. V was shortened by 2 bases and J by 2 bases, with 13 bases between the two germline ends. CDR3 region: CSVESTGDPYEQYF. CDR3 nucleotides: TGCAGCGTTGAATCGACAGGAGATCCCTACGAGCAGTACTTC.

The gene calls are TRBV27 and TRBJ2-3; D is perhaps TRBD1 (6 bases). Germline V gives CDR1 MNHEY, CDR2 SMNVEV (reference sequence). Trimming stripped 3 bases from V and 3 bases from J, with 19 bases between. This CDR3 contains 17 residues. The CDR3 sequence: CASSLLLAGDWTDTQYF. In DNA, the CDR3 is TGTGCCAGCAGTTTGCTGTTGGCAGGGGATTGGACAGATACGCAGTATTTT.

The chain joins TRBV4-3 to TRBJ1-2, with TRBD1 identical over 9 bases. With 0 bases clipped from V and 6 bases from J, the junction kept 5 bases outside the gene matches. CDR1 is LGHNA and CDR2 is YSLEER in the germline V gene. This CDR3 is 15 amino acids long. CDR3: CASSQDWDREDGYTF. In DNA form, the CDR3 reads TGCGCCAGCAGCCAAGATTGGGACAGGGAGGATGGCTACACCTTC.

The rearrangement joins TRBV30 to TRBJ1-2; TRBD1 agrees at 7 bases. The CDR3 runs 17 residues. Germline-derived CDR1 and CDR2 are GTSNPN and SVGIG (reference sequence). Trimming removed 1 base from V and 2 bases from J; junction bases left unmatched: 13. The CDR3 bases are TGTGCCTGGAGTGCAACCCGGACAGGATGGGGGAACTATGGCTACACCTTC. Amino acids: CAWSATRTGWGNYGYTF.

The rearrangement links TRBV6-1 to TRBJ1-2; the D is unclear. Trimming took off 9 bases at V and 6 bases at J, with 8 bases between the two ends. CDR3 length: 10 residues. Germline V gene lookup returns CDR1 MNHNS and CDR2 SASEGT. The CDR3 DNA follows: TGTGCCAGTCTGGGCAATGGCTACACCTTC. Amino acid sequence: CASLGNGYTF.

This chain connects TRBV15 to TRBJ1-2; D might be TRBD1 (6 bases). CDR1 and CDR2 (germline): LNHNV, YYDKDF (reference sequence). The CDR3 spans 12 residues. The V end was cut by 0 bases, the J end by 7 bases, with 6 bases between. The CDR3 sequence: CATSREGAGYTF. For the CDR3, the DNA is TGTGCCACCAGCAGAGAGGGGGCTGGCTACACCTTC.

This chain uses TRBV5-1 with TRBJ1-1; D may be TRBD1 (6 bases). The CDR3 is made up of 15 amino acids. Germline CDR1 is SGHRS and CDR2 is YFSETQ. V was cut by 3 bases and J by 2 bases, with 14 bases left in between. CDR3 protein: CASSWSDSFNTEAFF. The CDR3 nucleotides read TGCGCCAGCAGCTGGTCGGACAGCTTTAACACTGAAGCTTTCTTT.

The chain couples TRBV27 to TRBJ2-5; D gene unclear. The CDR3 length is 13 residues. V dropped 3 bases and J dropped 3 bases, with 8 bases sitting between them. Germline CDR1 reads MNHEY; CDR2 reads SMNVEV (reference sequence). This chain's CDR3 is CASSFLPEETQYF. CDR3 DNA: TGTGCCAGCAGTTTCCTACCTGAAGAGACCCAGTACTTC.

This clone was seen more than once but under ten times. J is TRBJ2-5 and V is TRBV10-3; D is unclear. The germline V gene has CDR1 ENHRY and CDR2 SYGVKD. The V end was cut by 2 bases, the J end by 3 bases, with 7 bases between. The CDR3 contains 13 residues. The CDR3 bases are TGTGCCATCAGTGAGAAACGGGAAGAGACCCAGTACTTC. Translating it yields CAISEKREETQYF.

The chain carries TRBV2 and TRBJ1-1; 8 positions agree with TRBD1. The germline gives CDR1 SNHLY, CDR2 FYNNEI. There are 13 residues in the CDR3. Unmatched junction bases numbered 5, after V lost 5 bases and J lost 6 bases. The CDR3 here is CASSYTGGPEAFF. The CDR3 coding sequence is TGTGCCAGCAGTTACACAGGGGGACCTGAAGCTTTCTTT.

This clone was observed a handful of times. The rearrangement links TRBV30 to TRBJ1-1; 9 bases align to TRBD1. Looked up from germline, CDR1 is GTSNPN and CDR2 is SVGIG (reference sequence). CDR3 length equals 12 residues. The ends lost 8 bases at V and 5 bases at J; junction bases unmatched: 6. CDR3 coding DNA: TGTGCCCTGACAGGGGGATTTACTGAAGCTTTCTTT. As protein: CALTGGFTEAFF.

The table lists this clone with a few counts. Other nucleotide sequences in the sample specify the same CDR3. The chain joins TRBV30 to TRBJ2-7, with TRBD1 matching 10 bases. V trimming: 5 bases; J trimming: 4 bases; junction bases outside the gene matches: 5. The CDR3 sequence is 13 residues long. Germline CDR1 and CDR2: GTSNPN and SVGIG (reference sequence). CDR3 nucleotides: TGTGCCTGGTCTCCGGGACAGGGGTACGAGCAGTACTTC. This gives the protein CAWSPGQGYEQYF.

The chain carries TRBV5-1 and TRBJ1-4; D ambiguous. Trimming pared 2 bases from V and 0 bases from J, leaving 8 bases between. The CDR3 loop spans 15 amino acids. CDR1 is SGHRS, CDR2 YFSETQ, per germline. CDR3 region: CASSLYSATNEKLFF. The CDR3 region has the DNA TGCGCCAGCAGCTTATACAGCGCAACTAATGAAAAACTGTTTTTT.

The chain links TRBV5-6 to TRBJ2-7, with TRBD1 matching over 7 bases. Looked up from germline, CDR1 is SGHDT and CDR2 is YYEEEE. The CDR3 sequence is 15 residues long. The trim removed 4 bases at V and 0 bases at J, leaving 7 bases unmatched. The CDR3 sequence: CASSGRDSFSYEQYF. The CDR3 DNA sequence: TGTGCCAGCAGCGGAAGGGACAGCTTCTCCTACGAGCAGTACTTC.

The CDR3 loop reads CASSLSGPGTGGFHEQYF. CDR3 sequence (DNA): TGTGCCAGCAGCTTGTCTGGCCCCGGGACAGGGGGATTCCACGAGCAGTACTTC. The chain couples TRBV5-6 to TRBJ2-7; 11 nucleotides agree with TRBD1. This CDR3 is built from 18 residues. Per the germline V gene, CDR1 is SGHDT and CDR2 is YYEEEE. The V gene end was trimmed by 1 base and the J gene end by 5 bases; junction bases not matched to a gene: 14.